This TCR beta chain emerged from a study of cytomegalovirus exposure and HLA in healthy donors. General study results and limits: According to a later analysis, donors in an Asian-associated ancestry cluster reportedly had fewer N-insertions than the roughly 660-donor mean.

As regards this clone: Its target is not known.

The trim removed 1 base at V and 2 bases at J, leaving 0 bases unmatched. The V gene's germline CDR1 is SGHNT and CDR2 YYREEE (reference sequence). This CDR3 region has 14 residues. The PCR used 60 Vbeta and 13 Jbeta primers. Some clones are missing from TCRdb's copy, which holds only in-frame ones; the method was immunoSEQ multiplex PCR. The data contain around 210,000 clones, roughly 85% of them singletons. V usage is TRBV5-4 and J usage is TRBJ2-7; 10 bases agree with TRBD2. The receptor comes from a girl aged 2-10 years in good health and CMV-seronegative. The sequencing input was PBMCs. The CDR3 is CASSLTSGAYEQYF. CDR3 nucleotide sequence: TGTGCCAGCAGCTTGACTAGCGGGGCCTACGAGCAGTACTTC.